The rows below give T cell receptor beta chains drawn from one sample of a study of siplizumab effects on memory and regulatory T cells. Data came from immunoSEQ multiplex PCR; TCRdb stores just in-frame clones and leaves some out. The sample lists roughly 56,000 clones; approximately 93% were seen once. The sequenced sample was CD8+ T cells sorted from blood. These receptor sequences come from a human donor in good health. The CDR3 runs from the conserved cysteine through the conserved F or W. Each record gives: D gene, clone size, J gene, V gene, CDR3 DNA, CDR3 protein. A D gene is named only where the DNA matches it firmly. Expanded clones are given a class, and other clones once, few, many or no size at all.

TRBD1 | once | TRBJ1-2 | TRBV15 | TGTGCCACCAGCAGAGAGACAGGGGGTAGCTACACCTTC | CATSRETGGSYTF
- | once | TRBJ1-4 | TRBV15 | TGTGCCACCAGCAGATTTCTAGACAGAACTGAAAAACTGTTTTTT | CATSRFLDRTEKLFF
TRBD2 | - | TRBJ2-1 | TRBV11-3 | TGTGCCAGCAGCTTAAAGAGTGGGAGGGCCATCCCCTACAATGAGCAGTTCTTC | CASSLKSGRAIPYNEQFF
TRBD2 | - | TRBJ2-7 | TRBV6-5 | TGTGCCAGCAGTTATCCCGCTAGCGGGATGTACGAGCAGTACTTC | CASSYPASGMYEQYF
- | few | TRBJ1-2 | TRBV5-1 | TGCGCCAGCAGCACCTGGCCTGGGGATGGCTACACCTTC | CASSTWPGDGYTF
- | once | TRBJ2-2 | TRBV7-2 | TGTGCCAGCAGCTTAGCGGGGGTCACCGGGGAGCTGTTTTTT | CASSLAGVTGELFF
TRBD2 | - | TRBJ2-7 | TRBV9 | TGTGCCAGCAGCGTAGGGACTAGCGGGACCTACGAGCAGTACTTC | CASSVGTSGTYEQYF
TRBD1 | - | TRBJ2-5 | TRBV5-1 | TGCGCCAGCAGCTTGTCCAGCAGGGGGTATGTGGGGTACCAAGAGACCCAGTACTTC | CASSLSSRGYVGYQETQYF
- | - | TRBJ2-6 | TRBV7-9 | TGTGCCAGCAGCTTAGACTATACTACGGACTCTGGGGCCAACGTCCTGACTTTC | CASSLDYTTDSGANVLTF
- | - | TRBJ2-5 | TRBV10-3 | TGTGCCATCAGTGAGACGGGACTCCAAGAGACCCAGTACTTC | CAISETGLQETQYF
- | - | TRBJ1-1 | TRBV27 | TGTGCCAGCAGTTTTAACGGGGGTGGGGTGAACACTGAAGCTTTCTTT | CASSFNGGGVNTEAFF
TRBD2 | few | TRBJ2-5 | TRBV6-1 | TGTGCCAGCAGTGAAGCTAGCGGGGAACAAGAGACCCAGTACTTC | CASSEASGEQETQYF
TRBD1 | - | TRBJ1-1 | TRBV29-1 | TGCAGCGGAGGGACAGGGATGAACACTGAAGCTTTCTTT | CSGGTGMNTEAFF
- | - | TRBJ2-7 | TRBV27 | TGTGCCAGCGCTGAGGTACGGAAAACCTACGAGCAGTACTTC | CASAEVRKTYEQYF
TRBD2 | - | TRBJ2-1 | TRBV30 | TGTGCCTGGACAGCGGGAGGCGAGCAGTTCTTC | CAWTAGGEQFF
- | - | TRBJ2-2 | TRBV27 | TGTGCCACCAGTCGGTTGGAGGCCGGGGAGCTGTTTTTT | CATSRLEAGELFF
- | - | TRBJ1-1 | TRBV27 | TGTGCCAGCAGTTCCCTCGGGCTGAACACTGAAGCTTTCTTT | CASSSLGLNTEAFF
- | - | TRBJ1-4 | TRBV28 | TGTGCCAGCAGTTTAGTCGGGGCTTTTAATGAAAAACTGTTTTTT | CASSLVGAFNEKLFF
- | - | TRBJ1-2 | TRBV5-6 | TGTGCCAGCAGCTTGCGCAGTGGGGGCTACACCTTC | CASSLRSGGYTF
- | - | TRBJ2-7 | TRBV5-1 | TGCGCCAGCAGCTTTCAGGGATACGAGCAGTACTTC | CASSFQGYEQYF
TRBD1 | - | TRBJ2-2 | TRBV4-2 | TGTGCCAGCAGCCCGAGCGGGACAGGGGGCTGGAGGGATAACACCGGGGAGCTGTTTTTT | CASSPSGTGGWRDNTGELFF
- | - | TRBJ2-2 | TRBV7-2 | TGTGCCAGCAGCTTATCGATCACAGGCCTGAGCACCGGGGAGCTGTTTTTT | CASSLSITGLSTGELFF
- | - | TRBJ1-1 | TRBV19 | TGTGCCAGTAGGAGACTGAACACTGAAGCTTTCTTT | CASRRLNTEAFF
TRBD1 | - | TRBJ2-3 | TRBV28 | TGTGCCAGCGGAGGGACAGGGGTCCCAGATACGCAGTATTTT | CASGGTGVPDTQYF
- | - | TRBJ2-3 | TRBV12-5 | TGTGCTAGTGGTCGATACTACGGGGGCACAGATACGCAGTATTTT | CASGRYYGGTDTQYF
- | - | TRBJ1-5 | TRBV7-9 | TGTGCCAGCAGCTTAACGGATAGCAATCAGCCCCAGCATTTT | CASSLTDSNQPQHF
- | - | TRBJ2-7 | TRBV23-1 | TGCGCCAGCAACCCCTACGAGCAGTACTTC | CASNPYEQYF
- | - | TRBJ1-2 | TRBV28 | TGTGCCAGCGGGGGAACGGAGAACTATGGCTACACCTTC | CASGGTENYGYTF
- | once | TRBJ2-1 | TRBV7-9 | TGTGCCAGCAGCTTAGAGGGAGGCCCCTACAATGAGCAGTTCTTC | CASSLEGGPYNEQFF
TRBD2 | - | TRBJ2-3 | TRBV7-9 | TGTGCCAGCAGCTTAGGTTCGGGGCTAGCGGGAGTCGGCGCAGATACGCAGTATTTT | CASSLGSGLAGVGADTQYF
TRBD1 | once | TRBJ1-2 | TRBV5-6 | TGTGCCAGCAGCTTGGCCCGACAGGGCCACTATGGCTACACCTTC | CASSLARQGHYGYTF
- | few | TRBJ2-7 | TRBV30 | TGTGCCTGGAGTCGCGACAACTACGAGCAGTACTTC | CAWSRDNYEQYF
- | - | TRBJ2-2 | TRBV7-9 | TGTGCCAGCAGCTTAGTTGGTAGACGGGCGGCCGGGGAGCTGTTTTTT | CASSLVGRRAAGELFF
TRBD1 | - | TRBJ1-5 | TRBV29-1 | TGCAGCGCAGGGACAGGGAAGTATCAGCCCCAGCATTTT | CSAGTGKYQPQHF
TRBD1 | - | TRBJ2-3 | TRBV27 | TGTGCCAGCAGTCCCCGGGACAGGGGAATCACAGATACGCAGTATTTT | CASSPRDRGITDTQYF
- | - | TRBJ2-1 | TRBV6-5 | TGTGCCAGCAGCCCCGCCATGGGTCGGGATGAGCAGTTCTTC | CASSPAMGRDEQFF
TRBD2 | - | TRBJ2-1 | TRBV10-1 | TGCGCCAGCAGTGGACTAGCGGAGCCTTCCTACAATGAGCAGTTCTTC | CASSGLAEPSYNEQFF
- | - | TRBJ2-1 | TRBV12-5 | TGTGCTAGTGGTTTGGTAGGGGGGACGGGCAATGAGCAGTTCTTC | CASGLVGGTGNEQFF
- | - | TRBJ2-3 | TRBV10-3 | TGTGCCATCAGTGGAAAACTGCGGGATACGCAGTATTTT | CAISGKLRDTQYF
- | - | TRBJ1-2 | TRBV7-2 | TGTGCCAGCAGCTTTCTGGCTGCGGGGGATGGCTACACCTTC | CASSFLAAGDGYTF
- | - | TRBJ1-5 | TRBV5-6 | TGTGCCAGCAGCGCCGGGACACAGCCCCAGCATTTT | CASSAGTQPQHF
TRBD1 | - | TRBJ2-3 | TRBV11-3 | TGTGCCAGCAGCTTATTTCAGGACAGGGGGCACACAGATACGCAGTATTTT | CASSLFQDRGHTDTQYF
TRBD2 | - | TRBJ2-3 | TRBV6-6 | TGTGCCAGCAGTGGACTAGCGGGAGTCGGTGATACGCAGTATTTT | CASSGLAGVGDTQYF
TRBD2 | - | TRBJ2-2 | TRBV28 | TGTGCCAGCAGTTTAAGTCCGGGAGGTCCGAACACCGGGGAGCTGTTTTTT | CASSLSPGGPNTGELFF
TRBD2 | - | TRBJ2-1 | TRBV19 | TGTGCCAGTAGCCCGTGGGAGGGCTACAATGAGCAGTTCTTC | CASSPWEGYNEQFF
- | - | TRBJ2-2 | TRBV6-1 | TGTGCCAGCAATTCGGGCCCGGGGCTGTTTTTT | CASNSGPGLFF
- | - | TRBJ2-6 | TRBV7-9 | TGTGCCAGGGCAGACAGTTCCCTTGATACGGCTGGGGCCAACGTCCTGACTTTC | CARADSSLDTAGANVLTF
- | - | TRBJ2-7 | TRBV9 | TGTGCCAGCAGCCCTCTGGGACGGATATACGAGCAGTACTTC | CASSPLGRIYEQYF
TRBD2 | - | TRBJ2-7 | TRBV19 | TGTGCCAGTAGTATGGAAGCGGGAGGGTACGAGCAGTACTTC | CASSMEAGGYEQYF
TRBD1 | - | TRBJ2-7 | TRBV30 | TGTGCCTGGACCAGGGGGTACGAGCAGTACTTC | CAWTRGYEQYF
- | - | TRBJ2-1 | TRBV6-1 | TGTGCCAGCAGTGAAGATGATCGGTTCTTC | CASSEDDRFF
- | - | TRBJ1-5 | TRBV28 | TGTGCCAGCAGTTTAATAAGTGTGGGAGGAGGCAATCAGCCCCAGCATTTT | CASSLISVGGGNQPQHF
TRBD1 | - | TRBJ1-6 | TRBV28 | TGTGCCAGCAGTTATTGGGACAGGGAAAGGTATTCACCCCTCCACTTT | CASSYWDRERYSPLHF
- | - | TRBJ2-7 | TRBV10-1 | TGCGCCAGCGGGGATTCCTACGAGCAGTACTTC | CASGDSYEQYF
TRBD1 | once | TRBJ2-7 | TRBV11-2 | TGTGCCAGCAGGGATGGGACAGACTACGAGCAGTACTTC | CASRDGTDYEQYF
- | - | TRBJ1-3 | TRBV21-1 | TGTGCCAGCAGCAAACGCACAGGTCTCTCTGGAAACACCATATATTTT | CASSKRTGLSGNTIYF
TRBD2 | - | TRBJ2-7 | TRBV30 | TGTGCCTGGAGTCCAGCCCCAGCGGGACCCTACGAGCAGTACTTC | CAWSPAPAGPYEQYF
- | once | TRBJ2-3 | TRBV9 | TGTGCCAGCAGCGTAGTTCTTGATACGCAGTATTTT | CASSVVLDTQYF
TRBD2 | - | TRBJ2-3 | TRBV7-9 | TGTGCCAGCAGCTTTCTAGGAGCGGGACTCACAGATACGCAGTATTTT | CASSFLGAGLTDTQYF
- | - | TRBJ2-1 | TRBV15 | TGTGCCACCAGCAGAGATTATTATCGAGAAGATGAGCAGTTCTTC | CATSRDYYREDEQFF